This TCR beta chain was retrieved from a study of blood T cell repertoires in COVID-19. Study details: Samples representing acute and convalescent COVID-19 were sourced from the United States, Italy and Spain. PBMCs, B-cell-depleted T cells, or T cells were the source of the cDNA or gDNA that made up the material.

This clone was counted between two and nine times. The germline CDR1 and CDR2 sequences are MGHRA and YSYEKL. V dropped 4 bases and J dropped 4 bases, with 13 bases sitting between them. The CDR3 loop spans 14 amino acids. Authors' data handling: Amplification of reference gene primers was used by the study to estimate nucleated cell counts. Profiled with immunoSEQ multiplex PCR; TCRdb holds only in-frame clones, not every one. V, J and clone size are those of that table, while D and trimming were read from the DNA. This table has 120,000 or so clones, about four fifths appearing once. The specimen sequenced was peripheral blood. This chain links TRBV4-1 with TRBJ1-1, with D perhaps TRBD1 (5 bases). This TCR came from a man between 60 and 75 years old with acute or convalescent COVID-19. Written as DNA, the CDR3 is TGCGCCAGCAGCCGCCAGGGATTGGCCACTGAAGCTTTCTTT. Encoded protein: CASSRQGLATEAFF.